These 13 T cell receptor beta chains originate from one sample sequenced in a study of shared clonotypes between healthy human individuals. Only in-frame clones appear in the TCRdb table, and some are missing; sequencing was by immunoSEQ multiplex PCR. The data show about 2 million clones, over 85% seen once. Terminally differentiated effector memory CD45RA+ cells were excluded from the naive CD8 cells, which were CD45RO-negative and positively selected for CCR7. Sequencing was performed on naive CD8+ T cells sorted from blood. The origin of the receptors is a man between 18 and 29 years old in good health.

The J gene is TRBJ2-1, the V gene TRBV10-3; TRBD2 matches 9 bases. CDR3 length: 16 residues. Germline V lookup: CDR1 ENHRY, CDR2 SYGVKD. After removal of 4 bases from V and 6 bases from J, the junction contained 10 bases not matched to a gene. In DNA form, the CDR3 reads TGTGCCATCAGTGTGGATTTTAGCGGGAGAGGCAATGAGCAGTTCTTC. Protein: CAISVDFSGRGNEQFF.

The rearrangement joins TRBV30 to TRBJ1-4; TRBD1 matches 8 bases. Per germline, CDR1 GTSNPN and CDR2 SVGIG (reference sequence). V lost 3 bases, J lost 4 bases, and 7 bases stayed unmatched. The CDR3 sequence is 15 residues long. The CDR3 coding sequence is TGTGCCTGGAGGGGAGGACAGGGTGATAATGAAAAACTGTTTTTT. Translating gives CAWRGGQGDNEKLFF.

The chain joins TRBV9 to TRBJ2-7; maybe TRBD2 (5 bases). Germline V gene lookup returns CDR1 SGDLS and CDR2 YYNGEE. Trimming pared 0 bases from V and 2 bases from J, leaving 12 bases between. This CDR3 comprises 15 residues. CDR3 sequence reads: CASSVGGWTPYEQYF. In nucleotides, the CDR3 is TGTGCCAGCAGCGTAGGCGGGTGGACCCCCTACGAGCAGTACTTC.

The rearrangement joins TRBV9 to TRBJ1-4; D perhaps matches TRBD1 (5 bases). The V and J ends lost 3 bases and 8 bases respectively, with 14 bases between them. From germline, CDR1 is SGDLS and CDR2 YYNGEE. This CDR3 has 14 amino acids. The CDR3 DNA follows: TGTGCCAGCAGCGGGCAGGGTATTGCAGAAAAACTGTTTTTT. It specifies CASSGQGIAEKLFF.

The rearrangement joins TRBV27 to TRBJ2-7; no firm D call. In germline, CDR1 is MNHEY, CDR2 SMNVEV (reference sequence). Trimming removed 8 bases at V and 0 bases at J, with 8 bases between. The CDR3 covers 12 residues. The CDR3 reads CASGRSSYEQYF. CDR3 DNA: TGTGCCAGCGGAAGGAGCTCCTACGAGCAGTACTTC.

The V call is TRBV30, the J call TRBJ2-5; D is unresolved. Germline V CDR1 and CDR2: GTSNPN, SVGIG (reference sequence). The CDR3 runs to 13 residues. Trimming stripped 1 base from V and 5 bases from J, with 11 bases between. CDR3 DNA: TGTGCCTGGAGTGAGGTCGATTGGGAGACCCAGTACTTC. It yields the protein CAWSEVDWETQYF.

The rearrangement uses TRBV4-3 and TRBJ1-1; D may be TRBD1 (5 bases). Germline values: CDR1 LGHNA, CDR2 YSLEER. CDR3 length equals 17 residues. Trimming removed 0 bases from V and 0 bases from J, with 14 bases in between. CDR3: CASSQELAGLLNTEAFF. Here the CDR3 DNA reads TGCGCCAGCAGCCAAGAACTCGCGGGGCTCCTGAACACTGAAGCTTTCTTT.

This chain links TRBV27 with TRBJ1-2; D is possibly TRBD1 (5 bases). This CDR3 spans 15 amino acids. CDR1 MNHEY and CDR2 SMNVEV come from the germline V gene (reference sequence). Trimming took 5 bases from V and 5 from J, leaving 18 bases between them. CDR3 sequence (DNA): TGTGCCAGCAGTCCCGCGTTGGGGGATCGGTATGGCTACACCTTC. Translated: CASSPALGDRYGYTF.

This clone was detected once. The chain has TRBV15 and TRBJ2-3, with 11 bases fitting TRBD2. Germline V gene lookup returns CDR1 LNHNV and CDR2 YYDKDF (reference sequence). Unmatched junction bases numbered 7, after V lost 1 base and J lost 1 base. The CDR3 has 18 amino acids. The CDR3 protein is CATSRVSLTSGGTDTQYF. CDR3 nucleotides: TGTGCCACCAGCAGAGTATCCCTGACTAGCGGGGGCACAGATACGCAGTATTTT.

The CDR3 DNA follows: TGTGCCAGCAGCTTGACAGGGGGTGACCCCGAGCAGTACTTC. Its protein product is CASSLTGGDPEQYF. J is TRBJ2-7 and V is TRBV6-5, with 9 positions matching TRBD1. This CDR3 has 14 residues. V lost 6 bases, J lost 6 bases, and 9 bases stayed unmatched. From germline, CDR1 is MNHEY and CDR2 SVGAGI.

This clone was seen a single time. The V call is TRBV10-1, the J call TRBJ2-7, with TRBD2 matching 7 bases. The V and J ends lost 4 bases and 4 bases, in that order; junction bases with no gene match: 7. The CDR3 has 14 amino acids. CDR1 and CDR2 from the germline V gene are WNHNN and SYGVQD (reference sequence). This CDR3 is CASSVRGVGYEQYF. In nucleotides, the CDR3 is TGCGCCAGCAGTGTTCGGGGGGTAGGGTACGAGCAGTACTTC.

In DNA, the CDR3 is TGTGCCAGCAGAACAGGGATAAACTCCTATAATTCACCCCTCCACTTT. Translation gives CASRTGINSYNSPLHF. The V and J genes are TRBV6-6 and TRBJ1-6; tentative D call: TRBD1 (6 bases). The CDR3 extends over 16 amino acids. Per germline, CDR1 MNHNY and CDR2 SVGAGI (reference sequence). V was cut by 6 bases and J by 0 bases, with 12 bases left in between.

In this sample, this clone turned up once. This rearrangement joins TRBV5-4 to TRBJ2-7; tentative D call: TRBD2 (6 bases). Germline V gene sequence: CDR1 SGHNT, CDR2 YYREEE (reference sequence). The CDR3 has 15 residues. V lost 4 bases, J lost 5 bases, and 19 bases lay in between. The CDR3 spells CASSGRAGGGDEQYF. DNA of the CDR3: TGTGCCAGCAGCGGCCGGGCCGGGGGAGGCGACGAGCAGTACTTC. Complete variable domain (other parts from reference TRBV5-4 and TRBJ2-7): ETGVTQSPTHLIKTRGQQVTLRCSSQSGHNTVSWYQQALGQGPQFIFQYYREEENGRGNFPPRFSGLQFPNYSSELNVNALELDDSALYLCASSGRAGGGDEQYFGPGTRLTVT.